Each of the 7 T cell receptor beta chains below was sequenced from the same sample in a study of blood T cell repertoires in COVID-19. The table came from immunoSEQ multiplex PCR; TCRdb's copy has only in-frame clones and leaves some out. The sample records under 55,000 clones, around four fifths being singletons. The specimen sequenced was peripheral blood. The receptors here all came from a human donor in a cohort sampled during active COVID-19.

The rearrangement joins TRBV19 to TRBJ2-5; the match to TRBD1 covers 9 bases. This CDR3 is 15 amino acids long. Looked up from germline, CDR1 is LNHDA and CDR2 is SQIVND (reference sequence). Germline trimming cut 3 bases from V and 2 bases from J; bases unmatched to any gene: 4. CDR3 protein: CASSILGQGQETQYF. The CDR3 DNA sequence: TGTGCCAGTAGTATCCTCGGACAGGGGCAAGAGACCCAGTACTTC.

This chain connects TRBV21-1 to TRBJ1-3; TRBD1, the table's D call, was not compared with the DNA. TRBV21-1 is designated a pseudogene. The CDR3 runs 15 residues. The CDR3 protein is CASSTKGTGGNTIYF. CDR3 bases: TGTGCCAGCAGCACCAAGGGAACAGGGGGAAACACCATATATTTT.

The CDR3 region has the DNA TGTGCCAGCAGCTTGGAGAGGGTCCGCACAGATACGCAGTATTTT. It specifies CASSLERVRTDTQYF. The chain combines TRBV5-6 with TRBJ2-3, with D possibly matching TRBD2 (5 bases). V lost 0 bases and J 1 base, leaving 9 bases between the germline ends. Germline V gene sequence: CDR1 SGHDT, CDR2 YYEEEE. There are 15 residues in the CDR3.

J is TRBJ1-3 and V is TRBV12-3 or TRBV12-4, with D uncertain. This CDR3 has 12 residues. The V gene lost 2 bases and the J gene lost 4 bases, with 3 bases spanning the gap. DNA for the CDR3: TGTGCCAGCAGTTTATTAGGAAACACCATATATTTT. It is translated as CASSLLGNTIYF.

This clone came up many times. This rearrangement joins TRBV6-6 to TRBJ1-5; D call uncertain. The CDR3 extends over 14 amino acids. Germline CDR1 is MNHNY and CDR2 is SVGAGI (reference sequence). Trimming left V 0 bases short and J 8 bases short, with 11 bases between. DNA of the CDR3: TGTGCCAGCAGTTACTCGGGGAGCTCGGAGCCCCAGCATTTT. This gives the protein CASSYSGSSEPQHF.

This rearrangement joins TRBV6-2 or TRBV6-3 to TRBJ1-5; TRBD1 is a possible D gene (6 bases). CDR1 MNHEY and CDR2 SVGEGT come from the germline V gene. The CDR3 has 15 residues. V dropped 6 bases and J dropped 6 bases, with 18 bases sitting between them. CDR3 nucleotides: TGTGCCAGCAGGCCTACAGGGAGATCGGGTCAGCCCCAGCATTTT. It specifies CASRPTGRSGQPQHF.

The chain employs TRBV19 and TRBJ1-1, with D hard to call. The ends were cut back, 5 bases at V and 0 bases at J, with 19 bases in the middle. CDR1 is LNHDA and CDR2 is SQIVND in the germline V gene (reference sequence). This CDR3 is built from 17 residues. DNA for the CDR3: TGTGCCAGTAGTGCCCGACCATACAGAGTCATGAACACTGAAGCTTTCTTT. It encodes CASSARPYRVMNTEAFF.